The text below deals with one T cell receptor (beta chain). What it recognizes is unknown. Using immunoSEQ multiplex PCR, the repertoire was profiled, and TCRdb retains in-frame clones only, with some absent. The data contain some 1,400,000 clones, approximately 96% of them singletons. The sample belongs to a study of shared clonotypes between healthy human individuals. Whole-study findings and limits: Across subsets, estimated richness was generally greater for naive than for memory populations.

All donors were healthy HIV-negative adults lacking recent acute infections or vaccinations. The CDR3 loop spans 14 amino acids. Germline V gives CDR1 MNHNS, CDR2 SASEGT. V lost 8 bases and J lost 0; bases outside the gene matches: 7. The sequencing input was naive CD4+ T cells sorted from blood. Subset of the sample: CD45RA+ positively selected. The chain joins TRBV6-1 to TRBJ2-7, with 7 bases that match TRBD2. This receptor was identified in a man aged 30-40 years in good health. CDR3 in DNA: TGTGCCAGCTCACTGGCGGGGGTCTCCTACGAGCAGTACTTC. Residues: CASSLAGVSYEQYF.